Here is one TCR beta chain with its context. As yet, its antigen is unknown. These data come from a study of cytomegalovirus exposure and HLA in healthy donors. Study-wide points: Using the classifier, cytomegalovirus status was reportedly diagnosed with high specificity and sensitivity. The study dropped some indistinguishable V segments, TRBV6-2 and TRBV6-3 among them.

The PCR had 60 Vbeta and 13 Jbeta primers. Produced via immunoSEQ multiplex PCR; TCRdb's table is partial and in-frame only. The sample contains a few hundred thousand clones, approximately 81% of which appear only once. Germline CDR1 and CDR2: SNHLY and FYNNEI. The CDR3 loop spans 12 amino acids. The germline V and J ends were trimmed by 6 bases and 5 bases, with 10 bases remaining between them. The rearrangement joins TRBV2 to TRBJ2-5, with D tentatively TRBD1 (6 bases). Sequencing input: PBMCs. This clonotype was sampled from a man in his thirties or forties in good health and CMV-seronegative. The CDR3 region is CASSPDRETQYF. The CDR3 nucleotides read TGTGCCAGCAGCCCCGACAGGGAGACCCAGTACTTC.